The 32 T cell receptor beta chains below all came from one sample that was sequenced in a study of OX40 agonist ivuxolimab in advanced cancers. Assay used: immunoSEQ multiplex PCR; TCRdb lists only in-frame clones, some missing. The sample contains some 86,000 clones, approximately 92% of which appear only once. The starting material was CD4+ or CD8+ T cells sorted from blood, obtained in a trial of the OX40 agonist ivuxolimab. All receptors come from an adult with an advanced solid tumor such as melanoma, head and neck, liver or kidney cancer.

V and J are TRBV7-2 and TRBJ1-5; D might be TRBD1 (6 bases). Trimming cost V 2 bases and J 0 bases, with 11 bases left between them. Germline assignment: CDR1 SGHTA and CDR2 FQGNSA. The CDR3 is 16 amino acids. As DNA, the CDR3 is TGTGCCAGCAGCTTAATGGGGGCTAATAGCAATCAGCCCCAGCATTTT. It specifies CASSLMGANSNQPQHF. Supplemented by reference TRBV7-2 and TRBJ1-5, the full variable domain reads GAGVSQSPSNKVTEKGKDVELRCDPISGHTALYWYRQSLGQGLEFLIYFQGNSAPDKSGLPSDRFSAERTGGSVSTLTIQRTQQEDSAVYLCASSLMGANSNQPQHFGDGTRLSIL.

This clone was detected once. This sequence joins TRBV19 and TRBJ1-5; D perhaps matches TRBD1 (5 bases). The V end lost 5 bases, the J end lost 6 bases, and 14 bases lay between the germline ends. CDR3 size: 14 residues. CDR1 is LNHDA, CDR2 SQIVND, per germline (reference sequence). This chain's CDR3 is CASSPGGTGQPQHF. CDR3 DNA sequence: TGTGCCAGTAGTCCGGGGGGGACGGGTCAGCCCCAGCATTTT.

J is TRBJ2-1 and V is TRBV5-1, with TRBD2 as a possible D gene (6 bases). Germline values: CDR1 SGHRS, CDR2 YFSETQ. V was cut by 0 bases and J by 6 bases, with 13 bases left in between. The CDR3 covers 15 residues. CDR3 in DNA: TGCGCCAGCAGCTTGGGACTAGTGGGGAGCAATGAGCAGTTCTTC. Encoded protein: CASSLGLVGSNEQFF.

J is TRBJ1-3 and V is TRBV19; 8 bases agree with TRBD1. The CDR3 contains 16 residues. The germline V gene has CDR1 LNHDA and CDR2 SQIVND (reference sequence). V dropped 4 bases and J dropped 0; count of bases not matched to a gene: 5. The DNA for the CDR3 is TGTGCCAGTAGTACCGGACAGGGTCGCTCTGGAAACACCATATATTTT. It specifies CASSTGQGRSGNTIYF.

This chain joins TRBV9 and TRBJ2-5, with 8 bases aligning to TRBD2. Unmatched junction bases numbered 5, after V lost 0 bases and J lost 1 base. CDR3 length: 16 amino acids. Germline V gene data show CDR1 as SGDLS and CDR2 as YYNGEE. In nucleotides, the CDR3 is TGTGCCAGCAGCGTAGAGCCACTAGCGGCCCAAGAGACCCAGTACTTC. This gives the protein CASSVEPLAAQETQYF. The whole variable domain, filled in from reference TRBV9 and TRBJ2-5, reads DSGVTQTPKHLITATGQRVTLRCSPRSGDLSVYWYQQSLDQGLQFLIQYYNGEERAKGNILERFSAQQFPDLHSELNLSSLELGDSALYFCASSVEPLAAQETQYFGPGTRLLVL.

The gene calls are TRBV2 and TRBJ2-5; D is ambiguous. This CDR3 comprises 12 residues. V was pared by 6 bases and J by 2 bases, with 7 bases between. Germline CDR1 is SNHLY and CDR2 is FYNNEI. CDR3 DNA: TGTGCCAGCAGGAGAGAGCAAGAGACCCAGTACTTC. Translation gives CASRREQETQYF.

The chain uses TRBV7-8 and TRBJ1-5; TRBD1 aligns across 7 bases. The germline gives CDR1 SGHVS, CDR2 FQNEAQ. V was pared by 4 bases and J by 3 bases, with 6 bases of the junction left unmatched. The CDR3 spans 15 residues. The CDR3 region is CASSSRTGSNQPQHF. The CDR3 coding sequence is TGTGCCAGCAGCTCCCGGACAGGTTCCAATCAGCCCCAGCATTTT.

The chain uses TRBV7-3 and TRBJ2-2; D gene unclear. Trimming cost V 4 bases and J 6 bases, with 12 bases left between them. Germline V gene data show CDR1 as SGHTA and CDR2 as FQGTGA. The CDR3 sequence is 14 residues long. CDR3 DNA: TGTGCCAGCAGCTCAAGACCGGACCCCGGGGAGCTGTTTTTT. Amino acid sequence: CASSSRPDPGELFF.

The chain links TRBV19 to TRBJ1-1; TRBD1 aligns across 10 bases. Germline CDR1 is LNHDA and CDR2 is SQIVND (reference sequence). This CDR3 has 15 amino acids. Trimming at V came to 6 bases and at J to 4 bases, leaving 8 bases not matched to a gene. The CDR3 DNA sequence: TGTGCCAGTAGCCCCACGACAGGGGGCATCACTGAAGCTTTCTTT. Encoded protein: CASSPTTGGITEAFF. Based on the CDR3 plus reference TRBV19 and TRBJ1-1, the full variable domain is DGGITQSPKYLFRKEGQNVTLSCEQNLNHDAMYWYRQDPGQGLRLIYYSQIVNDFQKGDIAEGYSVSREKKESFPLTVTSAQKNPTAFYLCASSPTTGGITEAFFGQGTRLTVV.

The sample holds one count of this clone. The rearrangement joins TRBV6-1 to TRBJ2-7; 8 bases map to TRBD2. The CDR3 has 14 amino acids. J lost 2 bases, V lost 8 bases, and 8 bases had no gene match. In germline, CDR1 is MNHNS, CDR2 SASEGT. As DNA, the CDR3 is TGTGCCAGCCCCCGGGAGGGTGGTCCCTACGAGCAGTACTTC. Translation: CASPREGGPYEQYF.

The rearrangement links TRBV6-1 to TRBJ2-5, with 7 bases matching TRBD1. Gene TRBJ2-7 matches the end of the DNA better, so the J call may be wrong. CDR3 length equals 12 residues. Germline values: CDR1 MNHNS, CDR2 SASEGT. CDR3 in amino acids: CASWDRPYEQYF. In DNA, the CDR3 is TGTGCCAGTTGGGACAGACCCTACGAGCAGTACTTC.

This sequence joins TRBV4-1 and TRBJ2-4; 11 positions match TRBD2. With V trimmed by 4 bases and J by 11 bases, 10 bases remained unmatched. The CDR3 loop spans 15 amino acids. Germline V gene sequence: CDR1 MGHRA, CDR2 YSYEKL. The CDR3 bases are TGCGCCAGCAGCCTCAACGGGGATAGCGGGAGGGTTCAGTACTTC. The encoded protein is CASSLNGDSGRVQYF.

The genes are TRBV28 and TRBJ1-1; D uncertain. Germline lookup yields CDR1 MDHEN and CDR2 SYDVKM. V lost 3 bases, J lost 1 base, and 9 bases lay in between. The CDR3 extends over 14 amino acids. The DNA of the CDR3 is TGTGCCAGCAGTTTGTCTGGATCGAACACTGAAGCTTTCTTT. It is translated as CASSLSGSNTEAFF.

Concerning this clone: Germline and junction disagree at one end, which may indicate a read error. The chain's CDR3 is CACSRAGGATDTQYF. Written as DNA, the CDR3 is TGTGCCTGCAGCCGTGCGGGAGGGGCCACAGATACGCAGTATTTT. The chain recombines TRBV7-3 with TRBJ2-3; 9 bases fit TRBD2. The V gene's germline CDR1 is SGHTA and CDR2 FQGTGA. The CDR3 runs 15 residues.

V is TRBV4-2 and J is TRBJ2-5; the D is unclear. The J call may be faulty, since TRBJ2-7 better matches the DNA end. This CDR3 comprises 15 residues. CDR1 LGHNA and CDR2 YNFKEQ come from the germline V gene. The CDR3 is CASSQEGFSSYEQYF. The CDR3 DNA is TGTGCCAGCAGCCAAGAAGGATTTAGCTCCTACGAGCAGTACTTC.

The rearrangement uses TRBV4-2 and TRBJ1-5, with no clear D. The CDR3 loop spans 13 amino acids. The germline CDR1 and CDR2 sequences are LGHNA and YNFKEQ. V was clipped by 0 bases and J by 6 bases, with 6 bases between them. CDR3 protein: CASSQEVVQPQHF. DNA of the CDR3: TGTGCCAGCAGCCAAGAAGTTGTTCAGCCCCAGCATTTT.

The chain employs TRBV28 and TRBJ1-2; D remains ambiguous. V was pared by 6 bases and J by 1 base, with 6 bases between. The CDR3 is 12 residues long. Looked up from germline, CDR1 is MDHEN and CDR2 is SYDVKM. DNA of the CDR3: TGTGCCAGCAGGAAACTTAACTATGGCTACACCTTC. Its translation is CASRKLNYGYTF.

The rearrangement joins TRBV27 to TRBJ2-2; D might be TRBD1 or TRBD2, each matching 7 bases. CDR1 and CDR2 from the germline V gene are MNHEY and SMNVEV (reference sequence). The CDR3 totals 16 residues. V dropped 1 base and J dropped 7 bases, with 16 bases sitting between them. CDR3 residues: CASSLWSDREGGELFF. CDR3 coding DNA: TGTGCCAGCAGTTTATGGTCAGACAGGGAGGGCGGGGAGCTGTTTTTT.

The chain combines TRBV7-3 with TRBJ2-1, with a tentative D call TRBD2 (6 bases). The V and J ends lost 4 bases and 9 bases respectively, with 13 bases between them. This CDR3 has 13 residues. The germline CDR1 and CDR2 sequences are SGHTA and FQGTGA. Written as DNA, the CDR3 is TGTGCCAGCAGCTCTCGACTAGAAGGTGAGCAGTTCTTC. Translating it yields CASSSRLEGEQFF.

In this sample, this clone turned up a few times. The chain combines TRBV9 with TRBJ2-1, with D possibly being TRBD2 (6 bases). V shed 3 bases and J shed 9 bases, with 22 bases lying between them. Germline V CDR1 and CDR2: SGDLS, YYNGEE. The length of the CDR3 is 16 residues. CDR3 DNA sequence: TGTGCCAGCAGCGAACAAGGTGGGACTGGGATTATTGAGCAGTTCTTC. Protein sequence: CASSEQGGTGIIEQFF.

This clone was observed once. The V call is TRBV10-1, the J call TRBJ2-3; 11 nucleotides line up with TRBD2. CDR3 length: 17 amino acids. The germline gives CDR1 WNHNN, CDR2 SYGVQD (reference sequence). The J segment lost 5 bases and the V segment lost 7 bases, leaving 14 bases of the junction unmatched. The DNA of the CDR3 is TGCGCCAGCAAGGTTAGCGGGAGGGCCAAAATGAGAGATACGCAGTATTTT. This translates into CASKVSGRAKMRDTQYF.

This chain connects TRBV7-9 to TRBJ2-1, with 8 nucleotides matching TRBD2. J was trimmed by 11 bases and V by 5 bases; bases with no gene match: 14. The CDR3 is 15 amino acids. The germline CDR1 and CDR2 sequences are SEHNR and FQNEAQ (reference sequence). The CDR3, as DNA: TGTGCCAGCAGCCCCAGACTAGCGATGGCCGTCCAGCAGTTCTTC. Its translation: CASSPRLAMAVQQFF.

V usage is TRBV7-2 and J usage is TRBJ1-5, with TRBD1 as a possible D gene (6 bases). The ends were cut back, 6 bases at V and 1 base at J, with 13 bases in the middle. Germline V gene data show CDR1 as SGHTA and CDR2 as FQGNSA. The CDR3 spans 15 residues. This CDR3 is CASRIQGSSNQPQHF. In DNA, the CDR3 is TGTGCCAGCAGAATACAGGGATCGAGCAATCAGCCCCAGCATTTT.

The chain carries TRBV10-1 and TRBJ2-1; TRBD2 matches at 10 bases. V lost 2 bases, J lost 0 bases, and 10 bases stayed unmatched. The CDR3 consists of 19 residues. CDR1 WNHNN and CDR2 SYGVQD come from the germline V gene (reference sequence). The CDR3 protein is CASSEDRASGGSSYNEQFF. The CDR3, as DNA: TGCGCCAGCAGTGAGGATAGGGCTAGCGGGGGAAGCTCCTACAATGAGCAGTTCTTC.

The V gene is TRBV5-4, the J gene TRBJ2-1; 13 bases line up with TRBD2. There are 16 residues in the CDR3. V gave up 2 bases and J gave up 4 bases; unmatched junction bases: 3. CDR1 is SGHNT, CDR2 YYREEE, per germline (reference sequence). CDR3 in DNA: TGTGCCAGCAGCTTAGCGGGACTAGCGGGATACAATGAGCAGTTCTTC. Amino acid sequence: CASSLAGLAGYNEQFF.

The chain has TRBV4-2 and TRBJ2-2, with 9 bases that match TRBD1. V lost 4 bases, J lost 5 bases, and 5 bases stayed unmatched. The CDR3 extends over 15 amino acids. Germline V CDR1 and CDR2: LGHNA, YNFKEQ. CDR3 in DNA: TGTGCCAGCAGCCCGGACAGGGGAGGGACCGGGGAGCTGTTTTTT. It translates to CASSPDRGGTGELFF.

The DNA for the CDR3 is TGTGCCAGCAGCCCGGCGGCTCCTGCTAGGGGCTACACCTTC. This codes for CASSPAAPARGYTF. The chain uses TRBV27 and TRBJ1-2; no clear D. V was cut by 6 bases and J by 8 bases, with 19 bases left in between. The germline gives CDR1 MNHEY, CDR2 SMNVEV (reference sequence). The CDR3 runs 14 residues.

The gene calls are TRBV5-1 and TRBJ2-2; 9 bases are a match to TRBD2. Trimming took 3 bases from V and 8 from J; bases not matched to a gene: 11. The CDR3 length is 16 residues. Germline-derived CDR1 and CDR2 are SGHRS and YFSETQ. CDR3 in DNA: TGCGCCAGCAGCTCCACCGGGACTAGCTTCCAGGGGGAGCTGTTTTTT. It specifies CASSSTGTSFQGELFF. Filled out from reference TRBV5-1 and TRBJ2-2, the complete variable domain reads KAGVTQTPRYLIKTRGQQVTLSCSPISGHRSVSWYQQTPGQGLQFLFEYFSETQRNKGNFPGRFSGRQFSNSRSEMNVSTLELGDSALYLCASSSTGTSFQGELFFGEGSRLTVL.

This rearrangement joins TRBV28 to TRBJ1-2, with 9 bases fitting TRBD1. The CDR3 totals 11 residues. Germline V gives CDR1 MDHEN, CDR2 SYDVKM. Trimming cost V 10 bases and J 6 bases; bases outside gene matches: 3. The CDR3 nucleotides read TGTGCCACCGGGACAGGGAATGGCTACACCTTC. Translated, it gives CATGTGNGYTF.

The CDR3 nucleotides are TGTGCCAGCAGTTACGGCTCTGGGGGCGGTGTATTTGGCTACACCTTC. Its protein is CASSYGSGGGVFGYTF. The J gene is TRBJ1-2, the V gene TRBV6-5, with D perhaps matching TRBD1 (6 bases). Trimming took 2 bases from V and 7 from J, leaving 20 bases between them. CDR1 is MNHEY, CDR2 SVGAGI, per germline. The CDR3 is made up of 16 amino acids.

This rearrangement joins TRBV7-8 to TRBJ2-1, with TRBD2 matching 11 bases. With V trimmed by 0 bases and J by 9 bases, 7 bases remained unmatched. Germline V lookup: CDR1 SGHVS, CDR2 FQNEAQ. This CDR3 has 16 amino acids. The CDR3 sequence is CASSLAPSGRKGEQFF. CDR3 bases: TGTGCCAGCAGCTTAGCGCCTAGCGGGAGGAAGGGTGAGCAGTTCTTC.

The CDR3 here is CASSRRFTDTQYF. In DNA, the CDR3 is TGTGCCAGCAGCCGTCGGTTCACAGATACGCAGTATTTT. J is TRBJ2-3 and V is TRBV7-2; no clear D gene. The CDR3 length is 13 residues. V gave up 5 bases and J gave up 2 bases, with 8 bases separating them. Looked up from germline, CDR1 is SGHTA and CDR2 is FQGNSA.